This T cell receptor beta chain was sequenced during a study of control samples from healthy donors and cancer patients (TCRdb year 2020). Trimming takes 5 bases from V and 2 bases from J, and the germline ends sit 16 bases apart. In the germline V gene, CDR1 corresponds to MNHEY and CDR2 to SVGAGI. Inclusive of the bounding cysteine and phenylalanine, the CDR3 is 15 residues long. Only the CDR3 DNA is retained, 45 bases long and in frame from the first base. Regarding this clone: The antigen it recognizes is unknown. Within one base of it there is no much larger clone, and no base qualities were kept.

The library came from the immunoSEQ multiplex PCR assay. TCRdb stores this immuneACCESS table with in-frame sequences only. Part of the clones is absent; in the studies checked, under half of the shortfall reflects unresolved V genes, and no reason is known for the rest. The table for this sample lists approximately 87,000 clones; 91% of them were counted only once. Roughly a sixth of the sample is held by the ten biggest clonotypes. The sample taken for sequencing was blood. The clonotype comes from a man aged 45-65 years in good health. Rearrangement joined TRBV6-5 to TRBJ2-7, and possibly TRBD1, on 6 matching bases. CDR3 loop: CASSSLGHRPYEQYF. The sequenced DNA is TGTGCCAGCAGTAGTTTGGGACATCGACCCTACGAGCAGTACTTC.